The text below deals with one T cell receptor (beta chain). This clonotype was counted between two and nine times. No antigen is known for it. No qualities accompany the bases; no much larger clone lies one base away. Receptor amplification or capture employed UMI-ligation and nested PCR. The beta constant-region primer consisted of an equimolar mixture of two oligonucleotides that together covered TRBC1 and TRBC2. The ligated cDNA went through four rounds of PCR with nested alpha and beta constant-region primers together with the SP2 primer. A single-stranded oligonucleotide bearing the SP2 primer plus a 12-nucleotide UMI was ligated onto the 3' end of the cDNA by T4 RNA ligase 1. Incubation of the ligation reaction lasted about 18-24 hours at 16 degrees C. To avoid over-amplification, PCR2 was usually performed as a SYBR Green qPCR and halted once a predetermined threshold was reached. All purifications after the first were performed with Agencourt AMPure XP magnetic beads. Library amounts were measured by Qubit and library quality was assessed on a TapeStation, where the main peak was expected at around 650 bp. Pooled libraries were sequenced on an Illumina MiSeq using v2 2x251 paired-end kits, and typically roughly 0.85-2 million reads were obtained per sample. Libraries were pooled at about 3.7 nM per sample, and about 5-7% PhiX was added to improve cluster recognition. Regarding the original processing steps: Using tag matching that tolerated one base-pair mismatch, Decombinator assigned V and J genes to FASTQ reads that had been processed by Demultiplexor. Collapsinator relied on UMIs to fix sequencing errors as well as frequency errors caused by PCR heterogeneity. TCRs were translated and CDR3s were extracted from the conserved cysteine to the FGXG phenylalanine by CDR3Translator, with non-productive sequences being flagged. Gini, Shannon entropy and inverse Simpson indices were computed after subsampling the repertoires to the same number of UMI-defined TCRs. Clonotype abundance distributions were fitted to a power law by maximum likelihood within the linear range. When run on a single naive CD8 sample, MIGEC and the pipeline yielded similar UMI counts, similar unique TCR numbers and similar clonal distributions. One analysis removed from the naive repertoire any naive TCRs that were also present in any memory subset from the same donor. Repertoires were searched for approximately 7,000 CMV-associated CDR3 sequences compiled from VDJdb and a published dataset. The public reads were reprocessed in TCRdb via fastp at Q25 and MiXCR, keeping in-frame beta chains. Rows merge per CDR3 protein into single entries with the most common DNA and genes. The V and J calls were determined by TCRdb, not by the authors. This sample has tens of thousands of distinct CDR3 sequences in its table, and around 10% of those were observed once. Of the sample, 0.12% to 0.15% falls within the top ten clones.

This sample was included in a study of naive and memory T cell subsets (dated by TCRdb to about 2017). General notes on the study: Sorted naive and memory T cell subsets from peripheral blood were analyzed in the study using a UMI-based, open-source pipeline for TCR alpha and beta sequencing. RNA was DNase-treated and reverse transcribed with TCR constant-region primers, mostly using SuperScript III. The functional CMV T cell responses agreed completely with IgG serology results.

Overall study outcomes, separate from this receptor: The abundance of TCRs followed a power law with an exponent that differed between naive and memory subsets yet stayed consistent across the three individuals. Once error correction was done, more than 85% of naive TCR sequences showed up just once, which made the naive abundance distributions much steeper than those of the memory subsets. Single alpha or beta chain sequences, rather than paired alpha/beta receptors, were used to define clonotypes. In both CD4 and CD8 cells, going from naive through CM, EM and EMRA, the Gini index went up while Shannon and inverse Simpson diversity went down. The repertoire findings for the naive and memory subsets could not be validated against a ground truth because none was available. A few larger clonotypes were found in naive repertoires, especially CD8, and these larger clonotypes were possibly memory cells re-expressing CD45RA. RNA-based TCR counts may be affected by expression changes linked to T cell activation and differentiation.

The trim is 3 bases for V and 4 bases for J, with a gap of 7 bases between the germline ends. Based on the germline V gene (reference sequence), the CDR1 and CDR2 sequences are GTSNPN and SVGIG. The CDR3 spans 12 residues, from the cysteine through the phenylalanine. Just CDR3 DNA is preserved here, 36 bases in frame from base 1. From the second PCR step onward, the TCR alpha chain libraries and the TCR beta chain libraries were amplified separately. The CMV status of each donor was determined by measuring IFNgamma production from CD4+ T cells after fresh PBMCs had been stimulated overnight with CMV viral lysate. Using Miltenyi beads, CD4 T cells were first positively selected, and CD8 T cells were then positively selected from the CD4-negative fraction. After staining for CD3, CD4, CD8, CD45RA, CD27 and a live/dead dye, cells were sorted on a BD Aria II into four subsets based on CD45RA and CD27. Blood was obtained from a few healthy volunteers, and the blood from each volunteer was fractionated into CD4 and CD8 T cells and subsequently into four differentiation subsets. About 120 ml of peripheral blood was drawn per donor, and PBMC were isolated by Ficoll-Paque PLUS density-gradient centrifugation. The sorted cells were lysed in RLT buffer, after which RNA was extracted using a Qiagen RNeasy kit and kept at -80 degrees C.

Material for sequencing was naive CD4+ T cells from blood. In light of the paper, this sample's cell subset or site label describes: naive T cells, CD45RA high CD27+. This TCR was sampled from a human donor in good health. The sequence joins TRBV30 to TRBJ2-4; the best D guess is TRBD1, with 5 bases matching. The CDR3 corresponds to CAWRAGKNIQYF. The nucleotide sequence is TGTGCCTGGAGAGCAGGGAAAAACATTCAGTACTTC.